These T cell receptor beta chains were read from a single sample in a study of shared T cell receptors in the human thymus. Measured with immunoSEQ multiplex PCR; TCRdb has only the in-frame clones, and not every one. The sample lists about 660,000 clones, around 89% occurring once. The sample was also reused in another study, on human thymus T cells.

Material: thymocytes. The receptors originated from a boy younger than two with a congenital heart defect. The CDR3 runs from the conserved cysteine through the conserved F or W. The order of the fields is V gene, J gene, D gene, clone size, CDR3 protein, CDR3 DNA. D genes are given only for firm matches. Expanded clones are given a class, and other clones once, few, many or no size at all.

TRBV5-1,TRBJ2-3,TRBD1,-,CASSFTDRVGDTQYF,TGCGCCAGCAGCTTTACCGACAGGGTGGGAGATACGCAGTATTTT
TRBV6-5,TRBJ1-1,-,-,CASRTPHNTEAFF,TGTGCCAGCAGGACACCCCATAACACTGAAGCTTTCTTT
TRBV6-1,TRBJ1-2,-,-,CASSEIRTVYGYTF,TGTGCCAGCAGTGAAATTCGGACAGTCTATGGCTACACCTTC
TRBV5-1,TRBJ2-6,-,-,CASSLWTGTGANVLTF,TGCGCCAGCAGCCTTTGGACGGGGACTGGGGCCAACGTCCTGACTTTC
TRBV4-3,TRBJ2-1,TRBD1,-,CASSQGTGDNNEQFF,TGCGCCAGCAGCCAAGGCACAGGGGATAATAATGAGCAGTTCTTC
TRBV7-9,TRBJ2-7,TRBD2,-,CASSHPAGVLGLAGNEQYF,TGTGCCAGCAGCCATCCGGCCGGGGTATTAGGACTAGCGGGAAACGAGCAGTACTTC
TRBV5-6,TRBJ2-7,-,-,CASSLGVARGLVCEQYF,TGTGCCAGCAGCTTGGGAGTCGCGCGGGGCCTCGTGTGCGAGCAGTACTTC
TRBV20-1,TRBJ2-1,TRBD2,-,CSARRGTEQFF,TGCAGTGCCCGGCGGGGGACTGAGCAGTTCTTC
TRBV7-3,TRBJ2-7,-,-,CASSLAPLRDGPYEQYF,TGTGCCAGCAGCTTAGCCCCTCTGCGGGATGGACCCTACGAGCAGTACTTC
TRBV6-4,TRBJ1-2,-,-,CASRIAEGLHYGYTF,TGTGCCAGCAGGATCGCGGAGGGGTTGCACTATGGCTACACCTTC
TRBV7-9,TRBJ1-1,TRBD1,-,CASSNGQGQGFGNTEAFF,TGTGCCAGCAGCAACGGACAGGGGCAGGGTTTTGGCAACACTGAAGCTTTCTTT
TRBV4-3,TRBJ2-7,TRBD2,-,CASSQAEGGGEAGGYEQYF,TGCGCCAGCAGCCAAGCTGAGGGGGGTGGTGAGGCGGGAGGCTACGAGCAGTACTTC
TRBV9,TRBJ2-3,TRBD1,once,CASSVAGTGPKDF,TGTGCCAGCAGCGTAGCGGGGACAGGGCCCAAGGATTTT
TRBV7-2,TRBJ2-3,TRBD1,-,CASSRPRGYGHTQYF,TGTGCCAGCAGCAGACCCAGGGGGTATGGGCATACGCAGTATTTT
TRBV5-6,TRBJ2-1,-,few,CASRSGSNNEQFF,TGTGCCAGCAGATCCGGGTCAAACAATGAGCAGTTCTTC
TRBV9,TRBJ1-2,TRBD1,-,CASSGDRGNGYTF,TGTGCCAGCAGCGGGGACAGGGGGAATGGCTACACCTTC
TRBV19,TRBJ2-5,TRBD1,-,CASRARQGIETQYF,TGTGCCAGTAGGGCGAGACAGGGAATAGAGACCCAGTACTTC
TRBV18,TRBJ2-7,TRBD2,once,CASSQTSGRNPYEQYF,TGTGCCAGCTCGCAGACAAGCGGGAGAAACCCATACGAGCAGTACTTC
TRBV4-2,TRBJ2-3,-,-,CASSQDPGTDTQYF,TGTGCCAGCAGCCAAGATCCGGGAACAGATACGCAGTATTTT
TRBV19,TRBJ1-2,-,few,CASSDGGGQRNYGYTF,TGTGCCAGTAGCGACGGTGGCGGACAGCGAAACTATGGCTACACCTTC
TRBV29-1,TRBJ1-2,TRBD1,-,CSGFLQGAVDYGYTF,TGCAGCGGCTTCCTACAGGGGGCTGTCGACTATGGCTACACCTTC
TRBV10-3,TRBJ2-3,TRBD2,-,CAISGAAGETDTQYF,TGTGCCATCAGTGGGGCAGCGGGAGAGACAGATACGCAGTATTTT
TRBV7-3,TRBJ2-3,-,-,CASSLAARYTQYF,TGTGCCAGCAGCTTAGCGGCTCGGTATACGCAGTATTTT
TRBV30,TRBJ2-3,TRBD2,-,CAWSPHRLASGRPDTQYF,TGTGCCTGGAGTCCTCACCGTCTGGCTAGCGGGAGGCCAGATACGCAGTATTTT
TRBV7-2,TRBJ2-1,-,-,CASSSAPARTRSNEQFF,TGTGCCAGCAGCTCCGCACCAGCGAGAACTCGATCCAATGAGCAGTTCTTC
TRBV7-2,TRBJ2-6,TRBD1,once,CASSPVDREPSGANVLTF,TGTGCCAGCAGCCCAGTCGACAGGGAACCCTCTGGGGCCAACGTCCTGACTTTC
TRBV7-4,TRBJ2-7,-,-,CASSPPRVLEYEQYF,TGTGCCAGCAGCCCTCCACGGGTCCTGGAATACGAGCAGTACTTC
TRBV7-8,TRBJ2-3,-,-,CASSLGTNTDTQYF,TGTGCCAGCAGCTTAGGGACTAACACAGATACGCAGTATTTT
TRBV25-1,TRBJ2-2,-,-,CASSLGSGTGELFF,TGTGCCAGCAGTCTAGGTTCGGGCACCGGGGAGCTGTTTTTT
TRBV9,TRBJ2-3,TRBD2,-,CASSVAYLDGTSGRWNTQYF,TGTGCCAGCAGCGTAGCTTACCTTGACGGGACTAGCGGGAGATGGAATACGCAGTATTTT
TRBV14,TRBJ2-3,TRBD1,-,CASSPRGQGTDTQYF,TGTGCCAGCAGCCCCCGGGGACAGGGGACAGATACGCAGTATTTT
TRBV2,TRBJ1-3,-,-,CASSGRMSGNTIYF,TGTGCCAGCAGTGGTAGAATGTCTGGAAACACCATATATTTT
TRBV4-2,TRBJ2-1,TRBD2,-,CASSQGGRLPVSYNEQFF,TGTGCCAGCAGCCAAGGCGGGAGATTACCGGTCTCCTACAATGAGCAGTTCTTC
TRBV25-1,TRBJ2-3,-,once,CASSWGDPPFQQYF,TGTGCCAGCAGCTGGGGGGACCCACCTTTTCAGCAGTATTTT
TRBV27,TRBJ2-7,TRBD1,-,CASGRDRGLYEQYF,TGTGCCAGCGGGAGGGACAGGGGGCTTTACGAGCAGTACTTC
TRBV12-5,TRBJ2-7,TRBD1,-,CASGLVPRDSPSYEQYF,TGTGCTAGTGGTTTGGTTCCCAGGGACAGCCCCTCCTACGAGCAGTACTTC
TRBV28,TRBJ2-1,TRBD2,-,CASGTSGPSNEQFF,TGTGCCAGCGGAACTAGCGGGCCTTCCAATGAGCAGTTCTTC
TRBV14,TRBJ1-2,-,-,CASSPMTERYGYTF,TGTGCCAGCAGCCCAATGACAGAACGCTATGGCTACACCTTC
TRBV27,TRBJ2-1,-,once,CASSLTVHLPYNEQFF,TGTGCCAGCAGTTTAACGGTCCATCTCCCCTACAATGAGCAGTTCTTC
TRBV7-8,TRBJ2-5,TRBD1,few,CASSLAGDRRRETQYF,TGTGCCAGCAGCTTAGCCGGGGACAGAAGGAGGGAGACCCAGTACTTC
TRBV5-1,TRBJ1-4,-,-,CASSSRYLNEKLFF,TGCGCCAGCAGCTCCCGGTATCTTAATGAAAAACTGTTTTTT
TRBV27,TRBJ2-1,-,-,CATREKYNEQFF,TGTGCCACCCGGGAGAAATACAATGAGCAGTTCTTC
TRBV7-9,TRBJ2-2,-,-,CASSNVRNLHTGELFF,TGTGCCAGCAGCAATGTCAGGAATCTCCATACCGGGGAGCTGTTTTTT
TRBV13,TRBJ2-7,-,once,CASSLKANTGSPYEQYF,TGTGCCAGCAGCTTAAAGGCAAACACCGGGAGTCCCTACGAGCAGTACTTC
TRBV6-4,TRBJ2-5,TRBD1,-,CASRSATGVRETQYF,TGTGCCAGCAGGAGCGCGACAGGGGTGCGAGAGACCCAGTACTTC
TRBV9,TRBJ2-2,TRBD2,once,CASSLAGGRTGELFF,TGTGCCAGCAGCCTAGCGGGAGGTCGAACCGGGGAGCTGTTTTTT
TRBV29-1,TRBJ2-1,-,-,CSGRDPSYNEQFF,TGCAGCGGCCGGGATCCCAGCTACAATGAGCAGTTCTTC